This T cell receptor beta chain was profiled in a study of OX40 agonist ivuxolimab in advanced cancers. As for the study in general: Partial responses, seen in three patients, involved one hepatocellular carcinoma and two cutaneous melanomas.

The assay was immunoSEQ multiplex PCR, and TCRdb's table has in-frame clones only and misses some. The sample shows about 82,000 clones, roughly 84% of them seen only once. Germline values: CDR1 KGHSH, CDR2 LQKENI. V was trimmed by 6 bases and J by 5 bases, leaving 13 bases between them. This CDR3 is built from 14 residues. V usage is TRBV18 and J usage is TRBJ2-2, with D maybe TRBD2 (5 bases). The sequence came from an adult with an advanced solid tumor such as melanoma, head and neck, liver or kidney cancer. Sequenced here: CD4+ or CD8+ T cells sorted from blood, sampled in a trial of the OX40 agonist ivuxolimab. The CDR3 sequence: CASSELVGTGELFF. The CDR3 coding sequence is TGTGCCAGCTCGGAACTAGTGGGGACCGGGGAGCTGTTTTTT.